Listed here are 3 T cell receptor beta chains from one sample, sequenced in a study of T cells in Graves' hyperthyroidism and ophthalmopathy. Amplification yielded TCR beta CDR3 regions, with RNA transcripts as the source. Researchers ran a first-round RT-PCR on the TCR CDR3 using the HTBI primer set. TCRdb fed the multiplex PCR reads into MiXCR, producing one record per CDR3 protein. The sample consists of some 380,000 distinct CDR3 sequences, roughly 13% of them appearing once. Material for sequencing was blood. These receptors were taken from a young man with Graves' hyperthyroidism that later progressed to Graves' ophthalmopathy.

About this clonotype itself: This clone may be a read error of a much larger clone one base away. V and J are TRBV28 and TRBJ2-7, with TRBD1 matching 7 bases. CDR3 length: 14 amino acids. Looked up from germline, CDR1 is MDHEN and CDR2 is SYDVKM. Germline trimming cut 8 bases from V and 3 bases from J; bases unmatched to any gene: 10. The CDR3 region is CASGSRDRDYEQYF. The DNA for the CDR3 is TGTGCCAGCGGTTCCCGGGACAGAGACTACGAGCAGTACTTC.

Details on this clonotype: A much larger clone sits a single nucleotide away, making a read error possible. The chain joins TRBV7-6 to TRBJ2-7; possibly TRBD2 for D (6 bases). The CDR3 runs 12 residues. Germline lookup yields CDR1 SGHVS and CDR2 FNYEAQ. The CDR3 protein is CASGGDGYDQYF. CDR3 DNA sequence: TGTGCCAGCGGAGGGGACGGCTACGATCAGTACTTC. The complete variable domain, with remaining parts taken from reference TRBV7-6 and TRBJ2-7, reads GAGVSQSPRYKVTKRGQDVALRCDPISGHVSLYWYRQALGQGPEFLTYFNYEAQQDKSGLPNDRFSAERPEGSISTLTIQRTEQRDSAMYRCASGGDGYDQYFGPGTRLTVT.

This clonotype was seen repeatedly, ten times or more. The chain employs TRBV11-2 and TRBJ2-1, with D possibly TRBD2 on 7 matching bases. The CDR3 runs 15 residues. Germline V gives CDR1 SGHAT, CDR2 FQNNGV. With 5 bases removed from V and 8 bases from J, the gap between germline ends came to 19 bases. CDR3 amino acids: CASSPTTGGRYEQFF. CDR3 bases: TGTGCCAGCAGCCCAACGACGGGGGGCCGGTATGAGCAGTTCTTC.